The 15 T cell receptor beta chains given below trace back to one sample, sequenced in a study of CD8 T cells in ankylosing spondylitis. The antigens for these receptors are not known. Study findings and constraints: Characteristic of ankylosing spondylitis blood, it appeared, was a TCR beta motif comprising eight highly homologous variants.

From the 5' RACE reads, TCRdb called clonotypes with MiXCR, one entry per CDR3 protein. This table has 400,000 or so distinct CDR3 sequences, 20% to 30% appearing once. Sequenced input: blood, either unsorted or a sorted T cell fraction (not recorded which). The receptors were gathered from a male donor with ankylosing spondylitis.

The chain combines TRBV28 with TRBJ2-4; tentatively, D is TRBD2 (6 bases). V was shortened by 1 base and J by 6 bases, with 10 bases between the two germline ends. Germline CDR1 is MDHEN and CDR2 is SYDVKM. The length of the CDR3 is 14 residues. This CDR3 is CASSLSGVGNIQYF. The CDR3 DNA is TGTGCCAGCAGTTTATCGGGGGTAGGAAACATTCAGTACTTC.

In its sample, this clonotype was seen a few times. DNA of the CDR3: TGTGCCAGCAGCCGACAGGGGGATGTCGATGAGACCCAGTACTTC. It codes for CASSRQGDVDETQYF. The gene calls are TRBV5-5 and TRBJ2-5, with 9 bases aligning to TRBD1. Germline CDR1 and CDR2: SGHKS and YYEKEE (reference sequence). V shed 4 bases, J shed 5 bases, and the junction held 9 bases outside the gene matches. The CDR3 is 15 residues long.

The chain joins TRBV20-1 to TRBJ2-7, with TRBD2 matching 9 bases. V shed 2 bases and J 2 bases; nucleotides not matched to a gene: 10. Looked up from germline, CDR1 is DFQATT and CDR2 is SNEGSKA (reference sequence). The CDR3 has 16 residues. In nucleotides, the CDR3 is TGCAGTGCTAGATTTATTGAAGCGGGAGGTACCTACGAGCAGTACTTC. Its translation is CSARFIEAGGTYEQYF.

The gene calls are TRBV5-6 and TRBJ2-3, with TRBD2 matching 8 bases. The CDR3 covers 17 residues. CDR1 and CDR2 (germline): SGHDT, YYEEEE. Trimming cost V 4 bases and J 4 bases; bases outside gene matches: 14. CDR3 nucleotide sequence: TGTGCCAGCAGCCCAGTCGCCGGGACTAGTTTTTCAGATACGCAGTATTTT. Translated: CASSPVAGTSFSDTQYF.

This clonotype appeared a few times. This sequence joins TRBV10-3 and TRBJ2-1, with D perhaps TRBD1 (6 bases). Trimming shortened V by 8 bases and J by 6 bases, and 8 bases separated the two germline ends. The germline V gene encodes CDR1 ENHRY and CDR2 SYGVKD. The CDR3 totals 11 residues. CDR3 nucleotide sequence: TGTGCCATCGGGGGCGGCAATGAGCAGTTCTTC. Translated, it gives CAIGGGNEQFF.

The rearrangement joins TRBV6-5 to TRBJ2-5; D might be TRBD1 (5 bases). Germline V gene lookup returns CDR1 MNHEY and CDR2 SVGAGI. The CDR3 totals 15 residues. V was trimmed by 1 base and J by 1 base, leaving 10 bases between them. CDR3 sequence reads: CASSYWGYTQETQYF. DNA for the CDR3: TGTGCCAGCAGTTACTGGGGCTACACCCAAGAGACCCAGTACTTC.

The chain combines TRBV3-1 with TRBJ2-2; a weak D match, TRBD2 (6 bases). Deletions cut 4 bases from V and 0 bases from J, with 21 bases between. The CDR3 totals 19 residues. Germline values: CDR1 LGHDT, CDR2 YNNKEL (reference sequence). The CDR3 is CASSLPLPRGRTNTGELFF. The CDR3 DNA reads TGTGCCAGCAGCCTGCCCCTCCCTAGAGGGAGGACGAACACCGGGGAGCTGTTTTTT.

V and J are TRBV10-3 and TRBJ2-2, with D perhaps matching TRBD1 or TRBD2 (7 bases each). Trimming pared 8 bases from V and 6 bases from J, leaving 10 bases between. Germline V gives CDR1 ENHRY, CDR2 SYGVKD. The CDR3 has 12 residues. Here the CDR3 reads CAIGRGPGELFF. For the CDR3, the DNA is TGTGCCATCGGGAGGGGGCCCGGGGAGCTGTTTTTT.

This clonotype has a handful of counts. The rearrangement joins TRBV28 to TRBJ2-7; the match to TRBD2 covers 9 bases. The CDR3 covers 16 residues. Per the germline V gene, CDR1 is MDHEN and CDR2 is SYDVKM. With 5 bases clipped from V and 3 bases from J, the junction kept 11 bases outside the gene matches. The CDR3 nucleotides are TGTGCCAGCAGTACGCCTTCCTCTAGCGGGAACTACGAGCAGTACGTC. It is translated as CASSTPSSSGNYEQYV.

The DNA for the CDR3 is TGTGCCACAGCCTCTAGCTCCTACGAGCAGTACTTC. It encodes CATASSSYEQYF. The V and J genes are TRBV24-1 and TRBJ2-7; D remains ambiguous. Trimming took 10 bases from V and 0 from J, leaving 9 bases between them. The CDR3 covers 12 residues. Germline CDR1 KGHDR, CDR2 SFDVKD.

The CDR3 sequence: CASSRRVEETQYF. The CDR3 nucleotides are TGTGCCAGCAGCCGCAGGGTGGAAGAGACCCAGTACTTC. The chain links TRBV6-6 to TRBJ2-5; tentatively, D is TRBD1 (5 bases). V gave up 6 bases and J gave up 3 bases, with 11 bases separating them. Per the germline V gene, CDR1 is MNHNY and CDR2 is SVGAGI (reference sequence). This CDR3 is built from 13 residues.

V and J are TRBV10-3 and TRBJ2-7; D remains ambiguous. There are 15 residues in the CDR3. Germline V gives CDR1 ENHRY, CDR2 SYGVKD. The CDR3 nucleotides read TGTGCCATCAGTGAGAAGTACAGCTTCTCCCACGAGCAGTACGTC. Protein: CAISEKYSFSHEQYV.

Only a few counts were recorded for this clonotype. This chain links TRBV20-1 with TRBJ2-5; 11 nucleotides agree with TRBD2. The V gene's germline CDR1 is DFQATT and CDR2 SNEGSKA (reference sequence). This CDR3 has 15 residues. Trimming cost V 0 bases and J 5 bases; bases outside gene matches: 5. CDR3 sequence (DNA): TGCAGTGCTAGAGAAACTAGCGGGAGTGGTGAGACCCAGTACTTC. It codes for CSARETSGSGETQYF.

The chain is built from TRBV12-3 or TRBV12-4 and TRBJ2-6, with D perhaps matching TRBD1 (5 bases). The length of the CDR3 is 15 residues. Deletions cut 6 bases from V and 0 bases from J, with 9 bases between. CDR3 in amino acids: CASRPTGSGANVLTF. CDR3 nucleotides: TGTGCCAGCAGGCCTACAGGCTCTGGGGCCAACGTCCTGACTTTC.

The chain combines TRBV30 with TRBJ2-1; 7 bases are shared with TRBD2. The V gene's germline CDR1 is GTSNPN and CDR2 SVGIG (reference sequence). The CDR3 is 12 amino acids. The ends lost 7 bases at V and 8 bases at J; junction bases unmatched: 8. This chain's CDR3 is CALTRLAYEQFF. In DNA, the CDR3 is TGTGCCTTAACTAGACTAGCTTATGAGCAGTTCTTC.